A single sample is the source of the 5 T cell receptor beta chains below, sequenced in a study of T cells after yellow fever vaccination (dated by TCRdb to the late 2010s). The treatment or condition label, as the study defines it: live attenuated yellow fever vaccine strain. The library relied on 5' RACE. The sequencer was an Illumina HiSeq 2500. Through fastp at Q25 and MiXCR, TCRdb rebuilt clones from the public reads, retaining in-frame beta chains. Rows are combined by CDR3 protein, so each entry shows the most common genes and DNA. This sample is represented by tens of thousands of distinct CDR3 sequences; approximately 6.6% of them were singletons. The leading ten clones occupy roughly 26% of the sample. The material was CD8+ T cells not binding an NS4B(214-222) dextramer, sorted from PBMCs, obtained about 49 days after the first yellow fever vaccination. According to the study, the label for this sample's cell subset or site signals: NS4B epitope dextramer-negative CD8 T cells. The receptors here all came from a man younger than 35 who received the YFV17D yellow fever vaccine.

The chain is built from TRBV19 and TRBJ2-5, with D possibly TRBD1 on 5 matching bases. Trimming cost V 9 bases and J 2 bases, with 10 bases left between them. CDR1 is LNHDA, CDR2 SQIVND, per germline (reference sequence). The CDR3 runs 12 residues. As DNA, the CDR3 is TGTGCCAGCTGGACACGTCAAGAGACCCAGTACTTC. Its translation is CASWTRQETQYF.

This clonotype was picked up many times. This rearrangement joins TRBV7-8 to TRBJ2-2, with a weak D call TRBD1 (6 bases). Trimming took 6 bases from V and 7 from J, leaving 15 bases between them. This CDR3 is 14 amino acids long. Germline V gene lookup returns CDR1 SGHVS and CDR2 FQNEAQ. DNA of the CDR3: TGTGCCAGCAGTACTGCGAGGGGGAACGGGGAGCTGTTTTTT. Translation gives CASSTARGNGELFF.

The chain couples TRBV5-4 to TRBJ2-3, with 12 bases fitting TRBD2. CDR3 size: 16 residues. J lost 4 bases, V lost 3 bases, and 6 bases had no gene match. Germline CDR1 SGHNT, CDR2 YYREEE (reference sequence). The CDR3 DNA reads as TGTGCCAGCAGCTCTCTAGCGGGGGGGCTCGCAGATACGCAGTATTTT. It yields the protein CASSSLAGGLADTQYF.

The rearrangement links TRBV12-3 or TRBV12-4 to TRBJ1-4; 10 positions match TRBD1. V dropped 7 bases and J dropped 8; count of bases not matched to a gene: 10. The CDR3 totals 15 residues. The CDR3 DNA sequence: TGTGCCAGCACCCCGTCCGGGACAGGGGAGGAAAAACTGTTTTTT. It specifies CASTPSGTGEEKLFF.

V and J are TRBV19 and TRBJ2-1, with 11 bases aligning to TRBD1. Trimming took 5 bases from V and 8 from J; bases not matched to a gene: 14. CDR1 is LNHDA and CDR2 is SQIVND in the germline V gene (reference sequence). The CDR3 length is 17 residues. CDR3 residues: CASSPQSGQGALDEQFF. The CDR3 DNA sequence: TGTGCCAGTAGTCCCCAATCAGGACAGGGGGCTTTGGATGAGCAGTTCTTC.